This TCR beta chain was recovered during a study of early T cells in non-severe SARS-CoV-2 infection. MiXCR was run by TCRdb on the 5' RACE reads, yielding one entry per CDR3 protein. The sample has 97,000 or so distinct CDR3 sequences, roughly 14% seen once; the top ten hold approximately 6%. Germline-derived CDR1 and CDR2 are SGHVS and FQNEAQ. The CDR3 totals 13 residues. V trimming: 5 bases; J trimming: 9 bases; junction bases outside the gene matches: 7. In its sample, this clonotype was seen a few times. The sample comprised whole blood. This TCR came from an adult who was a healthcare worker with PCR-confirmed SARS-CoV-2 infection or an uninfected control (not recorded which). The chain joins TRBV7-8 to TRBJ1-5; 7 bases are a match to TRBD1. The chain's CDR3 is CASSVIGDRPQHF. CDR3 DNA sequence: TGTGCCAGCAGCGTGATTGGGGACAGGCCCCAGCATTTT.